The present T cell receptor beta chain was sequenced within a study of read filtering for tumor transcriptome and immune sequencing. Study at large: Per sample, TCR-region reads ranged about 4 to 10.27 million by IR-seq, roughly 75 to 1,400 by RNA-seq.

This clonotype was counted only a few times. The CDR3 spans 12 residues. Per the germline V gene, CDR1 is SGHRS and CDR2 is YFSETQ. Between the trimmed V and J ends, which lost 5 bases and 2 bases, there was a span of 7 bases. Sampling of bone marrow took place during active disease in every patient. The library was built from 400 ng RNA with molecular barcoded adaptors for alpha/delta and beta/gamma chains. TCRdb independently ran MiXCR on the reads; one entry per CDR3 protein. The sample contains about 130,000 distinct CDR3 sequences, under 15% of which appear only once. This TCR came from a donor aged 40 or older with multiple myeloma. Sequenced sample: a population of CD138-negative cells sorted from bone marrow. The V and J genes are TRBV5-1 and TRBJ1-1; no firm D call. This CDR3 reads CASRSGNTEAFF. The CDR3 DNA is TGCGCCAGCAGGTCCGGAAACACTGAAGCTTTCTTT.